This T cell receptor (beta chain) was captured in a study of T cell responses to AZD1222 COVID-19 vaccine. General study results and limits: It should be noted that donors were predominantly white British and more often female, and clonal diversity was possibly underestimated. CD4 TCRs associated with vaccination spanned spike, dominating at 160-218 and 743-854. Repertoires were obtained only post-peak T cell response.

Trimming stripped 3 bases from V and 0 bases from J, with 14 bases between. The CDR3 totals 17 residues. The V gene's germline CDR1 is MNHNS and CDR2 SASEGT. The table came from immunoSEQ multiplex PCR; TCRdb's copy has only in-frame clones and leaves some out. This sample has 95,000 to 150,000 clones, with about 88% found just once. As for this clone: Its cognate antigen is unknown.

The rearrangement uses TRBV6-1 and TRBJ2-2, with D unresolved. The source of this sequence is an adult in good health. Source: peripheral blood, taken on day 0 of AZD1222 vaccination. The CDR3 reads CASSEESRRSNTGELFF. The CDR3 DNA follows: TGTGCCAGCAGTGAGGAAAGCCGGCGATCGAACACCGGGGAGCTGTTTTTT.